One T cell receptor (beta chain) is described in this entry. The data stem from a study of T cells in tuberculosis. The CDR3 is made up of 13 amino acids. J gave up 12 bases and V 4 bases, and 11 bases lay outside the gene matches. Per the germline V gene, CDR1 is LGHNA and CDR2 is YSLEER. Repertoires were generated with immunoSEQ multiplex PCR, while TCRdb's copy carries only in-frame clones and drops some. This sample has over 35,000 clones, with about 95% found just once. This rearrangement joins TRBV4-3 to TRBJ1-2; TRBD1 agrees at 7 bases. The sequenced sample consisted of PBMCs. The clonotype was recovered from a donor between 10 and 35 years old with latent tuberculosis or without tuberculosis infection. CDR3 in DNA: TGCGCCAGCAGCCGATATTCAGGGGGTCTCAACACCTTC. Its translation is CASSRYSGGLNTF.